The 21 T cell receptor beta chains below all came from one sample that was sequenced in a study of CXCR3-negative and CXCR3-positive naive CD8 T cells. The TRB libraries of cDNA were built by UMI-labeled 5' RACE. For each CDR3 protein, TCRdb gives one entry from its re-call of the 5' RACE reads, without DNA. The listing records tens of thousands of distinct CDR3 sequences. Sequences were obtained from naive CXCR3- CD8+ T cells from blood. Subset specified: CD45RO-CCR7+CD27+CD95- naive CD8+ T cells lacking CXCR3 (TNR3-). The receptors shown here come from a human donor in good health. Some clones in this sample may be carry-over from other donors' samples.

J is TRBJ1-3 and V is TRBV7-9. CDR3 length equals 15 residues. The germline CDR1 and CDR2 sequences are SEHNR and FQNEAQ (reference sequence). CDR3 amino acids: CASSLGGLSGNTIYF.

The J gene is TRBJ2-1, the V gene TRBV29-1. This CDR3 is 11 amino acids long. Germline V gives CDR1 SQVTM, CDR2 ANQGSEA. The CDR3 sequence: CSVVLGNEQFF.

J is TRBJ1-1 and V is TRBV23-1; the D call of TRBD1 rests on TCRdb alone, since no DNA is present to check it. TRBV23-1 is an ORF, and what it does is uncertain. The CDR3 spans 14 residues. This chain's CDR3 is CASSSPIGYTEAFF.

The CDR3 loop is CSVEAWDSANEKLFF. The J gene is TRBJ1-4, the V gene TRBV29-1. Germline V gene sequence: CDR1 SQVTM, CDR2 ANQGSEA. The CDR3 is made up of 15 amino acids.

The genes are TRBV5-1 and TRBJ2-5; no DNA is available, so the TRBD1 call from TCRdb remains unchecked. The CDR3 has 12 residues. Germline values: CDR1 SGHRS, CDR2 YFSETQ. The CDR3 loop reads CASRDYQETQYF.

V and J are TRBV28 and TRBJ1-1. The CDR3 extends over 13 amino acids. CDR1 and CDR2 (germline): MDHEN, SYDVKM. CDR3 sequence: CASSRPTSTEAFF.

The chain employs TRBV2 and TRBJ2-7; TCRdb designates TRBD1, a call that cannot be tested without DNA. The CDR3 is 15 amino acids. The germline V gene has CDR1 SNHLY and CDR2 FYNNEI. Here the CDR3 reads CASQLSGTFLYEQYF.

The gene calls are TRBV28 and TRBJ2-7; the D call of TRBD1 rests on TCRdb alone, since no DNA is present to check it. The V gene's germline CDR1 is MDHEN and CDR2 SYDVKM. The CDR3 runs to 16 residues. CDR3 region: CASSRPYEGAINEQYF.

The rearrangement links TRBV28 to TRBJ2-7; the TCRdb D gene call, TRBD1, has no DNA to confirm it. The CDR3 is 15 residues long. Germline V gives CDR1 MDHEN, CDR2 SYDVKM. The CDR3 region is CASRGDRGPFYEQYF. The variable domain in full, with the rest retrieved from reference TRBV28 and TRBJ2-7, is DVKVTQSSRYLVKRTGEKVFLECVQDMDHENMFWYRQDPGLGLRLIYFSYDVKMKEKGDIPEGYSVSREKKERFSLILESASTNQTSMYLCASRGDRGPFYEQYFGPGTRLTVT.

This chain joins TRBV12-3 or TRBV12-4 and TRBJ1-1. CDR3 length: 12 residues. CDR3: CASRVQGSEAFF.

The chain combines TRBV21-1 with TRBJ1-6. TRBV21-1 is deemed a pseudogene. There are 12 residues in the CDR3. The CDR3 here is CASGRIHSPLHF.

The chain joins TRBV18 to TRBJ2-5; the TCRdb call, TRBD1, lacks DNA for checking. Germline-derived CDR1 and CDR2 are KGHSH and LQKENI. CDR3 size: 17 residues. The CDR3 loop reads CASSPKGGPRAEETQYF.

The gene calls are TRBV2 and TRBJ2-1; TCRdb indicates TRBD2, and absent DNA this call remains unverified. The CDR3 is 18 residues long. Germline V gene lookup returns CDR1 SNHLY and CDR2 FYNNEI. The CDR3 here is CANSEGFGTSGYYNEQFF.

The gene calls are TRBV6-5 and TRBJ2-5; TCRdb outputs TRBD2, but without DNA this stays unchecked. The germline CDR1 and CDR2 sequences are MNHEY and SVGAGI. This CDR3 region has 17 residues. This CDR3 reads CASSYSLSGGARETQYF.

The genes are TRBV12-3 or TRBV12-4 and TRBJ2-7; absent DNA, TCRdb's TRBD2 call cannot be checked. This CDR3 spans 17 amino acids. Here the CDR3 reads CASSSPLAGGGSYEQYF.

The rearrangement uses TRBV24-1 and TRBJ2-7; with no DNA, the TCRdb D assignment of TRBD2 cannot be verified. Germline CDR1 reads KGHDR; CDR2 reads SFDVKD. The length of the CDR3 is 16 residues. CDR3 sequence reads: CATSVLREGRPYEQYF.

V usage is TRBV20-1 and J usage is TRBJ2-5; without DNA, the TCRdb call of TRBD2 cannot be checked. The germline CDR1 and CDR2 sequences are DFQATT and SNEGSKA (reference sequence). The CDR3 covers 14 residues. This chain's CDR3 is CSASLAGFQETQYF.

The CDR3 here is CSARTGADYGYTF. The chain links TRBV20-1 to TRBJ1-2; TCRdb designates TRBD1, a call that cannot be tested without DNA. CDR1 is DFQATT, CDR2 SNEGSKA, per germline (reference sequence). The CDR3 extends over 13 amino acids.

This chain joins TRBV6-5 and TRBJ1-1. Germline assignment: CDR1 MNHEY and CDR2 SVGAGI. The CDR3 totals 15 residues. CDR3 loop: CASSYSTDLNTEAFF.

The J gene is TRBJ1-1, the V gene TRBV7-9; TCRdb reports TRBD1, a call that lacks DNA to check it against. CDR3 length equals 17 residues. Germline values: CDR1 SEHNR, CDR2 FQNEAQ (reference sequence). CDR3 sequence reads: CASAGATGGWGNTEAFF.

CDR3 sequence: CASSLAESGTGAIEQFF. This chain joins TRBV7-9 and TRBJ2-1; lacking DNA, the TRBD1 call made by TCRdb goes unchecked. CDR1 and CDR2 from the germline V gene are SEHNR and FQNEAQ (reference sequence). The CDR3 runs 17 residues.